This is a list of T cell receptor beta chains from one sample in a study of siplizumab effects on memory and regulatory T cells. TCRdb keeps only in-frame clones here, not all; method: immunoSEQ multiplex PCR. The sample lists about 72,000 clones; more than 80% were seen once. Sequencing was performed on CD8+ T cells sorted from blood. These receptors originate from a human donor in good health. Both conserved end residues are part of each CDR3. D genes are given only for firm matches. Not all rows give a size; the values are once, few, many and, for expanded clones, a class.

TGTGCCAGCCTAGACGGCACCAGTCTCGGTGAGCAGTTCTTC,CASLDGTSLGEQFF,-,-,TRBV19,TRBJ2-1
TGTGCCAGCAGCTTAGCGCCAACAACATCAACTAATGAAAAACTGTTTTTT,CASSLAPTTSTNEKLFF,-,-,TRBV7-6,TRBJ1-4
TGTGCCAGCAGTGAATCAACGGGAAAACCCTACAATGAGCAGTTCTTC,CASSESTGKPYNEQFF,-,-,TRBV6-1,TRBJ2-1
TGCGCCAGCAGCCAAGACGTGGGGAACTATGGCTACACCTTC,CASSQDVGNYGYTF,-,-,TRBV4-1,TRBJ1-2
TGTGCCAGCAGCGCCCCGCCGGAAAACACCGGGGAGCTGTTTTTT,CASSAPPENTGELFF,-,-,TRBV6-5,TRBJ2-2
TGTGCCAGCAGCAAAGGGACTAGCGGGATCTACGAGCAGTACTTC,CASSKGTSGIYEQYF,-,TRBD2,TRBV5-4,TRBJ2-7
TGTGCCAGCATCACCCGGACTAGCGGGAGCGATACGCAGTATTTT,CASITRTSGSDTQYF,-,TRBD2,TRBV6-6,TRBJ2-3
TGTGCCAGCAGCTTGGTAGGCTCTGGAAACACCATATATTTT,CASSLVGSGNTIYF,-,-,TRBV5-4,TRBJ1-3
TGTGCCAGCAGTTTAGCCCCGGGACAGCTAAACAATGAGCAGTTCTTC,CASSLAPGQLNNEQFF,-,TRBD1,TRBV28,TRBJ2-1
TGCGCCAGCAGCCACGGGGGGCAGGGCTACACCTTC,CASSHGGQGYTF,few,-,TRBV4-1,TRBJ1-2
TGTGCCAGCAGCTTACTAGCGAGTTATGAGACCCAGTACTTC,CASSLLASYETQYF,-,-,TRBV11-2,TRBJ2-5
TGTGCCAGCAGTTCCACAGAAGAAACCTACGAGCAGTACTTC,CASSSTEETYEQYF,once,-,TRBV6-5,TRBJ2-7
TGTGCCAGCAGTTACCGGAGCGGCACAGATACGCAGTATTTT,CASSYRSGTDTQYF,-,-,TRBV6-6,TRBJ2-3
TGCGCCAGCAATGTCCCCGAGTCCTACGAGCAGTACTTC,CASNVPESYEQYF,-,-,TRBV5-1,TRBJ2-7
TGTGCCAGTAGTATCGGATTGATTAACGAGCAGTACTTC,CASSIGLINEQYF,-,-,TRBV19,TRBJ2-7
TGCGCCAGCAGCCAAGAAGAGGGCGGCTCCCCCTACGAGCAGTACTTC,CASSQEEGGSPYEQYF,-,-,TRBV4-1,TRBJ2-7